A selection of T cell receptor beta chains follows, all from one sample in a study of cytotoxic CD8 clonotypes in ibrutinib-treated CLL. Sequenced by immunoSEQ multiplex PCR; TCRdb stores in-frame clones only, minus some. The sample shows some 130,000 clones, 91% of them seen only once. The sample here was PBMCs, taken after 12 months of ibrutinib treatment. The receptor set was obtained from a human donor with chronic lymphocytic leukemia. CDR3s include the opening cysteine and the closing phenylalanine or tryptophan. A D gene is named only where the DNA matches it firmly. Size is omitted from some rows. Given values are once, few, many or a class for expanded clones.

D	J	size	V	CDR3	DNA
TRBD2	TRBJ2-7	few	TRBV6-6	CASSRPGGEQYF	TGTGCCAGCAGTCGCCCCGGGGGGGAGCAGTACTTC
TRBD2	TRBJ2-3	.	TRBV29-1	CAGTSVIDTQYF	TGCGCTGGGACTAGCGTAATAGATACGCAGTATTTT
TRBD1	TRBJ2-5	.	TRBV6-1	CASSSGQGLQETQYF	TGTGCCAGCAGTTCCGGACAGGGGCTACAAGAGACCCAGTACTTC
.	TRBJ2-6	.	TRBV27	CASSMYGSGANVLTF	TGTGCCAGCAGTATGTATGGTTCTGGGGCCAACGTCCTGACTTTC
TRBD1	TRBJ2-7	.	TRBV7-9	CASSFRDRGYEQYF	TGTGCCAGCAGCTTTAGGGACAGGGGCTACGAGCAGTACTTC
.	TRBJ1-1	.	TRBV28	CASRRMDRNTEAFF	TGTGCCAGCAGAAGAATGGACAGGAACACTGAAGCTTTCTTT
.	TRBJ1-4	.	TRBV27	CASSFRAATNEKLFF	TGTGCCAGCAGTTTCCGAGCAGCAACTAATGAAAAACTGTTTTTT
.	TRBJ2-5	.	TRBV18	CASSPEGETQYF	TGTGCCAGCTCACCCGAAGGAGAGACCCAGTACTTC
TRBD2	TRBJ2-1	.	TRBV11-3	CASSHHSGRGDNEQFF	TGTGCCAGCAGCCATCATAGCGGGAGAGGCGACAATGAGCAGTTCTTC
.	TRBJ2-7	.	TRBV7-8	CASIPGRDISYEQYF	TGTGCCAGCATCCCAGGGCGGGACATATCCTACGAGCAGTACTTC
.	TRBJ2-5	.	TRBV2	CASSGNQETQYF	TGTGCCAGCAGTGGGAACCAAGAGACCCAGTACTTC
.	TRBJ1-1	.	TRBV6-5	CASSYSNPNTEAFF	TGTGCCAGCAGTTACTCGAACCCGAACACTGAAGCTTTCTTT
.	TRBJ2-7	.	TRBV2	CASSVAEQYF	TGTGCCAGCAGTGTAGCCGAGCAGTACTTC
TRBD1	TRBJ1-5	.	TRBV9	CASSGGQYNQPQHF	TGTGCCAGCAGCGGGGGACAGTACAATCAGCCCCAGCATTTT
.	TRBJ1-1	.	TRBV18	CASSERGNTEAFF	TGTGCCAGCTCAGAAAGGGGGAACACTGAAGCTTTCTTT
TRBD2	TRBJ2-2	.	TRBV19	CASSLAGYTGELFF	TGTGCCAGTAGCCTAGCGGGGTACACCGGGGAGCTGTTTTTT
TRBD1	TRBJ2-5	.	TRBV18	CASSPQTGAIGETQYF	TGTGCCAGCTCACCGCAAACAGGGGCCATAGGAGAGACCCAGTACTTC
.	TRBJ1-2	few	TRBV25-1	CASTAGEFIYGYTF	TGTGCCAGCACCGCAGGGGAGTTCATCTATGGCTACACCTTC
.	TRBJ2-4	.	TRBV18	CASSPMPGGQNIQYF	TGTGCCAGCTCCCCCATGCCGGGCGGTCAAAACATTCAGTACTTC
.	TRBJ1-5	.	TRBV19	CASSIRTGTQNQPQHF	TGTGCCAGTAGTATCCGGACCGGGACACAAAATCAGCCCCAGCATTTT
.	TRBJ2-1	.	TRBV7-3	CASSDGDPSYNEQFF	TGTGCCAGCAGCGATGGAGACCCCTCCTACAATGAGCAGTTCTTC
.	TRBJ2-5	.	TRBV9	CASSAQLLEETQYF	TGTGCCAGCAGCGCCCAGCTCTTAGAAGAGACCCAGTACTTC
.	TRBJ2-7	.	TRBV27	CASSLRGLTYEQYF	TGTGCCAGCAGTCTCCGGGGACTTACCTACGAGCAGTACTTC
TRBD2	TRBJ2-2	.	TRBV4-1	CASSPWTSGRTANTGELFF	TGCGCCAGCAGCCCTTGGACTAGCGGGAGGACCGCGAACACCGGGGAGCTGTTTTTT
TRBD1	TRBJ2-1	few	TRBV4-3	CASSRDREDEQFF	TGCGCCAGCAGCCGGGACAGGGAGGATGAGCAGTTCTTC
.	TRBJ2-1	.	TRBV19	CASSPPGGFSYNEQFF	TGTGCCAGTAGTCCCCCGGGGGGCTTTTCCTACAATGAGCAGTTCTTC
.	TRBJ1-2	.	TRBV11-2	CASSIKGGGSGYTF	TGTGCCAGCAGCATCAAGGGGGGAGGGAGTGGCTACACCTTC
TRBD1	TRBJ1-2	.	TRBV6-1	CASSDTGGWGNYGYTF	TGTGCCAGCAGTGATACAGGGGGCTGGGGTAACTATGGCTACACCTTC
.	TRBJ2-3	few	TRBV7-3	CASSSTQDSLDTQYF	TGTGCCAGCAGCTCAACTCAGGACTCCCTGGATACGCAGTATTTT
.	TRBJ1-2	.	TRBV7-9	CASSDPRAKYGYTF	TGTGCCAGCAGCGACCCTAGGGCAAAGTATGGCTACACCTTC
.	TRBJ2-4	.	TRBV7-9	CASRAPPRGKLAKNIQYF	TGTGCCAGCAGAGCTCCCCCGAGGGGGAAACTAGCCAAAAACATTCAGTACTTC
.	TRBJ2-7	.	TRBV10-2	CASIDLMREQYF	TGCGCCAGCATCGACTTGATGAGGGAGCAGTACTTC
.	TRBJ1-1	.	TRBV18	CASSPGGMNTEAFF	TGTGCCAGCTCACCAGGGGGGATGAACACTGAAGCTTTCTTT
TRBD2	TRBJ2-7	once	TRBV5-1	CASSAAGKGLGDF	TGCGCCAGCAGCGCGGCAGGGAAAGGACTAGGAGATTTC
.	TRBJ2-1	.	TRBV6-6	CASSYSGDWTYNEQFF	TGTGCCAGCAGTTACTCTGGGGATTGGACCTACAATGAGCAGTTCTTC
TRBD1	TRBJ2-3	.	TRBV5-1	CASSSSGGTDTQYF	TGCGCCAGCAGCTCTTCAGGGGGTACAGATACGCAGTATTTT
.	TRBJ2-5	.	TRBV5-8	CASSLGFRQVKETQYF	TGTGCCAGCAGCTTGGGGTTTCGGCAGGTAAAAGAGACCCAGTACTTC
.	TRBJ1-4	.	TRBV19	CASRTGNEKLFF	TGTGCCAGTAGGACAGGAAATGAAAAACTGTTTTTT
.	TRBJ2-3	.	TRBV5-4	CASSSRESTDTQYF	TGTGCCAGCAGCTCCCGGGAGAGCACAGATACGCAGTATTTT
.	TRBJ2-1	.	TRBV29-1	CSVDAEIYNEQFF	TGCAGCGTTGACGCGGAGATATACAATGAGCAGTTCTTC
TRBD1	TRBJ2-7	.	TRBV5-1	CASSLFTGGMDEQYF	TGCGCCAGCAGCTTGTTCACAGGGGGCATGGACGAGCAGTACTTC
TRBD2	TRBJ2-3	.	TRBV7-9	CASSPLLAGTDTQYF	TGTGCCAGCAGTCCCCTGCTAGCGGGAACAGATACGCAGTATTTT
TRBD2	TRBJ2-7	once	TRBV7-6	CASSPRTGGNEQYF	TGTGCCAGCAGCCCCCGGACGGGGGGGAATGAGCAGTACTTC
.	TRBJ1-2	.	TRBV29-1	CSVLRQQYGYTF	TGCAGCGTTCTAAGACAGCAGTATGGCTACACCTTC
.	TRBJ2-5	.	TRBV6-1	CASSEENRRKETQYF	TGTGCCAGCAGTGAGGAGAACAGGAGAAAGGAGACCCAGTACTTC
TRBD2	TRBJ2-1	.	TRBV25-1	CASSGGLAGVNEQFF	TGTGCCAGCAGTGGCGGCCTAGCGGGAGTTAATGAGCAGTTCTTC
.	TRBJ2-7	.	TRBV5-4	CASSRDRDSSYEQYF	TGTGCCAGCAGTAGAGACCGGGACTCTTCCTACGAGCAGTACTTC
.	TRBJ2-5	.	TRBV6-5	CASSYRGSKTQYF	TGTGCCAGCAGTTATCGGGGTTCAAAGACCCAGTACTTC
TRBD1	TRBJ1-5	.	TRBV19	CASTIGQARQPQHF	TGTGCCAGTACGATAGGACAGGCACGTCAGCCCCAGCATTTT
.	TRBJ1-5	.	TRBV5-1	CASSLQGEGQPQHF	TGCGCCAGCAGCTTACAGGGCGAGGGACAGCCCCAGCATTTT
.	TRBJ2-7	.	TRBV10-3	CATRADGLYEQYF	TGTGCCACGCGAGCGGACGGCCTCTACGAGCAGTACTTC
.	TRBJ2-7	.	TRBV29-1	CSVEVWEQNDEQYF	TGCAGCGTTGAGGTGTGGGAGCAAAACGACGAGCAGTACTTC
.	TRBJ2-1	.	TRBV13	CASSHRDGEQFF	TGTGCCAGCAGCCACCGGGACGGAGAGCAGTTCTTC
.	TRBJ2-7	once	TRBV15	CATSRDGQTYEQYF	TGTGCCACCAGCAGAGATGGACAAACCTACGAGCAGTACTTC
TRBD2	TRBJ2-2	.	TRBV5-1	CASSWLTSGNAGELFF	TGCGCCAGCAGCTGGCTGACTAGCGGGAACGCCGGGGAGCTGTTTTTT
TRBD2	TRBJ2-1	.	TRBV19	CGSGRQNEQFF	TGTGGTAGCGGGAGGCAGAATGAGCAGTTCTTC